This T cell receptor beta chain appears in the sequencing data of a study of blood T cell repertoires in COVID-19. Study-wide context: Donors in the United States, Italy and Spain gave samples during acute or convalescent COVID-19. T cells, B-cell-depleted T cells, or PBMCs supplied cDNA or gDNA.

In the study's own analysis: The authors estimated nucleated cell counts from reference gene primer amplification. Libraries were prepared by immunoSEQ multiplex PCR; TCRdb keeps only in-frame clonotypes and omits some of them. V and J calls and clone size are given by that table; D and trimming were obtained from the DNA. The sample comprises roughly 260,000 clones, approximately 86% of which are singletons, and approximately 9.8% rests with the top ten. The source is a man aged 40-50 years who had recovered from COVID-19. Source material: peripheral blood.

CDR3 in DNA: TGTGCCAGCAGCCTCAAGGGGGGGCCCTCCTACGAGCAGTACTTC. As protein: CASSLKGGPSYEQYF. The V call is TRBV5-4, the J call TRBJ2-7; D perhaps matches TRBD2 (7 bases). The CDR3 is made up of 15 amino acids. Germline CDR1 reads SGHNT; CDR2 reads YYREEE (reference sequence). Trimming took off 4 bases at V and 0 bases at J, with 14 bases between the two ends.